This T cell receptor beta chain was identified during a study of cytomegalovirus exposure and HLA in healthy donors. The study's findings and limits: The productive fraction for most TCR beta V segments was about 87% or about 30% in an earlier analysis. At a 0.05 false discovery rate, a later analysis found about 17,000 TCR beta sequences to be associated with HLA alleles.

It was with 60 Vbeta and 13 Jbeta primers that the PCR ran. The table came from immunoSEQ multiplex PCR; TCRdb's copy has only in-frame clones and leaves some out. This table holds approximately 200,000 clones, approximately 88% found once. Points on this clone: Its specificity is not known.

V was trimmed by 0 bases and J by 1 base, leaving 13 bases between them. CDR3 size: 16 residues. CDR1 SGDLS and CDR2 YYNGEE come from the germline V gene. V and J are TRBV9 and TRBJ1-2; possible D gene TRBD1, 6 bases. Sequencing was performed on PBMCs. This TCR derives from a boy aged 10-17 years in good health and CMV-seronegative. This CDR3 reads CASSVDGRGYNYGYTF. CDR3 nucleotides: TGTGCCAGCAGCGTAGATGGTAGGGGGTATAACTATGGCTACACCTTC.